What follows are 3 T cell receptor beta chains derived from one specimen sequenced in a study of CD8 T cell repertoires and HIV-1 epitope variants. TCRdb keeps only in-frame clones here, not all; method: immunoSEQ multiplex PCR. Among 80,000 to 95,000 clones listed, roughly 80% were seen once. Sequencing input: uncultured baseline CD8+ T cells from peripheral blood mononuclear cells (PBMCs). The receptor source for this set is a male donor with HIV.

This clone was detected many times. The chain carries TRBV5-8 and TRBJ2-7, with TRBD1 matching over 9 bases. This CDR3 has 14 amino acids. Germline V gene lookup returns CDR1 SGHTS and CDR2 YDEGEE. V lost 2 bases to trimming and J lost 6 bases; unmatched junction nucleotides: 6. CDR3 bases: TGTGCCAGCAGCTTCCGGTCACAGGGGGCCGAGCAGTACTTC. It translates to CASSFRSQGAEQYF.

V and J are TRBV28 and TRBJ2-7, with TRBD1 as a possible D gene (6 bases). Germline CDR1 reads MDHEN; CDR2 reads SYDVKM. Trimming took off 5 bases at V and 5 bases at J, with 16 bases between the two ends. The CDR3 has 14 amino acids. This chain's CDR3 is CASSRLLQGDEQYF. DNA for the CDR3: TGTGCCAGCAGTCGACTCCTACAGGGCGACGAGCAGTACTTC.

This chain joins TRBV19 and TRBJ2-7, with 7 positions matching TRBD2. The germline V gene has CDR1 LNHDA and CDR2 SQIVND (reference sequence). The CDR3 has 12 amino acids. With 11 bases clipped from V and 3 bases from J, the junction kept 7 bases outside the gene matches. Written as DNA, the CDR3 is TGTGCCTCACGGGACTACCACTACGAGCAGTACTTC. This codes for CASRDYHYEQYF.